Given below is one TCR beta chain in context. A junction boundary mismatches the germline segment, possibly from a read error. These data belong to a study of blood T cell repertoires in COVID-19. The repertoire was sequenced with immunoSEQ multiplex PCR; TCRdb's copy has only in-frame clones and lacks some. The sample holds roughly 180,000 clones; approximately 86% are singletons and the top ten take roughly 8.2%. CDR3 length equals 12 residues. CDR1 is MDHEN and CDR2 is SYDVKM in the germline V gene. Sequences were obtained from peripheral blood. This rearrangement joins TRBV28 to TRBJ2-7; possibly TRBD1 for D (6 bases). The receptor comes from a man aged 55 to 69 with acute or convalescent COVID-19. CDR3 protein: CASSLTQAGANF. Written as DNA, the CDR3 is TGTGCCAGCAGTTTAACCCAGGCAGGGGCCAACTTC.